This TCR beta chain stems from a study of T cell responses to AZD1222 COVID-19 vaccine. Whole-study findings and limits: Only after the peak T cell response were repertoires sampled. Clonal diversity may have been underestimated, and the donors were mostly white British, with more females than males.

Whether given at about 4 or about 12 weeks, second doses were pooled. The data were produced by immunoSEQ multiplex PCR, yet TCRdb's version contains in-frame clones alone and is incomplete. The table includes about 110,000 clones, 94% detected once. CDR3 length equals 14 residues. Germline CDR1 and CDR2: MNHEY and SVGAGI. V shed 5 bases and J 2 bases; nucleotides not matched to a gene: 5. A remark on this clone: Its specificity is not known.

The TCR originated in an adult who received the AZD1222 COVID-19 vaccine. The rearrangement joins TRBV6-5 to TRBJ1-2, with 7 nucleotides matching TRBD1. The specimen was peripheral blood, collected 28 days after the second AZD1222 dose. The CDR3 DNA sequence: TGTGCCAGCAGTCCCATGGACAGGAACTATGGCTACACCTTC. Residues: CASSPMDRNYGYTF.